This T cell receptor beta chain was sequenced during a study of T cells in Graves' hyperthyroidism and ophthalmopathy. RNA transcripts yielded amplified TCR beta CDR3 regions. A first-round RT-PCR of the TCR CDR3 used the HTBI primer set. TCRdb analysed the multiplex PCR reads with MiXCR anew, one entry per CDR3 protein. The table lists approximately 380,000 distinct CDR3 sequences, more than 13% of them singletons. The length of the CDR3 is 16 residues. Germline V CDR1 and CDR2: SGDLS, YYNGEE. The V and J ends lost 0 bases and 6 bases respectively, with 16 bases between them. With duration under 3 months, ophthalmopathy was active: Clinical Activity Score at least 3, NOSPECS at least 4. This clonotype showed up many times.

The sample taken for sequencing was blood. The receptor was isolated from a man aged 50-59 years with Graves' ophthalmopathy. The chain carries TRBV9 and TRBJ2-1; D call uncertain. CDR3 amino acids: CASSVEDAKGSNEQFF. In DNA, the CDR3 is TGTGCCAGCAGCGTAGAGGACGCGAAAGGATCCAATGAGCAGTTCTTC.